The present T cell receptor (beta chain) was sequenced within a study of T cells in Graves' hyperthyroidism and ophthalmopathy. Points from the study as a whole: A 13 V-J signature model discriminated ophthalmopathy versus stable hyperthyroidism.

Ophthalmopathy patients had Clinical Activity Score at least 3, NOSPECS grade at least 4, duration under 3 months. This clonotype was counted a few times. Its specificity is unknown. TCR beta CDR3 sequences were amplified from RNA transcripts. The study used the HTBI primer set for a first-round RT-PCR of the TCR CDR3. TCRdb re-called the multiplex PCR reads through MiXCR, storing one row per CDR3 protein. The sample carries hundreds of thousands of distinct CDR3 sequences, 13% to 15% recorded once. The clonotype originates from a woman between 45 and 60 years old with Graves' ophthalmopathy. Sequencing was performed on blood.

The CDR3 reads CSARTSPGELFF. In nucleotides, the CDR3 is TGCAGTGCTAGAACTAGCCCCGGGGAGCTGTTTTTT. The rearrangement links TRBV20-1 to TRBJ2-2; the D gene is possibly TRBD2 (6 bases). The CDR3 loop spans 12 amino acids. V lost 2 bases and J 6 bases, leaving 7 bases between the germline ends. Germline assignment: CDR1 DFQATT and CDR2 SNEGSKA (reference sequence).